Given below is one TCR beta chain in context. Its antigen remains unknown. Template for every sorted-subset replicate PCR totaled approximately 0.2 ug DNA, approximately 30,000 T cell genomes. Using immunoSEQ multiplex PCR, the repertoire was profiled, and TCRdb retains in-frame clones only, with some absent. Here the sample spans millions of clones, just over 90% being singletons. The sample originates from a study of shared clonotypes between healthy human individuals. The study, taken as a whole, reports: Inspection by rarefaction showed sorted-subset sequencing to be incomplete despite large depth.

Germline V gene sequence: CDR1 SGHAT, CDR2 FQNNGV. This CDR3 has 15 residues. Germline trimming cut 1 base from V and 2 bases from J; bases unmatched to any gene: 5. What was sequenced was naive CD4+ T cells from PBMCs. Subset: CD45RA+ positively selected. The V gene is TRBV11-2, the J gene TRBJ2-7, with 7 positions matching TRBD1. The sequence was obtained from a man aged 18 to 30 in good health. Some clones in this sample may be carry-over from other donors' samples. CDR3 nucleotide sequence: TGTGCCAGCAGCTTAGGATCGGGACAGACCTACGAGCAGTACTTC. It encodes CASSLGSGQTYEQYF.